Listed below are T cell receptor beta chains from one sample, sequenced in a study of naive and memory T cell subsets. TCRdb reanalysed the UMI-ligation and nested PCR reads using MiXCR and keeps one entry per CDR3 protein. Of about 140,000 distinct CDR3 sequences in the sample, 15% to 25% were seen once. The specimen sequenced was naive CD8+ T cells from blood. The receptors were gathered from a human donor in good health. CDR3s include the opening cysteine and the closing phenylalanine or tryptophan. A D gene is named only where the DNA matches it firmly. Clone sizes are given selectively: once, few, many, or a class where the clone is expanded.

TRBV6-5	TRBD2	TRBJ2-1	many	CASRAGGSSYNEQFF	TGTGCCAGCAGGGCGGGCGGGAGCTCCTACAATGAGCAGTTCTTC
TRBV12-3/TRBV12-4	TRBD2	TRBJ2-5	few	CASSLAGLAGGQETQYF	TGTGCCAGCAGTTTAGCGGGACTAGCGGGAGGGCAAGAGACCCAGTACTTC
TRBV13	.	TRBJ1-2	once	CASSPGGQEGTYGYTF	TGTGCCAGCAGCCCCGGTGGGCAGGAGGGAACCTATGGCTACACCTTC
TRBV27	.	TRBJ2-1	.	CASRFGTQISSYNEQFF	TGTGCCAGCCGTTTCGGGACTCAAATTAGCTCCTACAATGAGCAGTTCTTC
TRBV12-5	.	TRBJ1-2	.	CASGTGLNYGYTF	TGTGCTAGTGGGACGGGGCTAAACTATGGCTACACCTTC
TRBV12-3/TRBV12-4	.	TRBJ2-7	few	CASSPEVPAGPSFEQYF	TGTGCCAGCAGCCCAGAGGTGCCCGCAGGCCCAAGTTTTGAGCAGTACTTC
TRBV25-1	.	TRBJ1-1	few	CASSTSGQKNTEAFF	TGTGCCAGCAGTACATCTGGACAGAAGAACACTGAAGCTTTCTTT
TRBV12-3/TRBV12-4	TRBD1	TRBJ1-3	few	CASSWGGQGTGNTIYF	TGTGCCAGCAGTTGGGGGGGACAGGGCACGGGAAACACCATATATTTT
TRBV28	TRBD1	TRBJ1-5	.	CASSYMRTGSNPPQHF	TGTGCCAGCAGTTATATGAGGACAGGGTCAAATCCTCCCCAGCATTTT
TRBV11-2	.	TRBJ2-3	.	CASSLGVSGDTQYF	TGTGCCAGCAGCTTAGGGGTCTCGGGCGATACGCAGTATTTT
TRBV18	.	TRBJ2-1	few	CASSIPGTNEQFF	TGTGCCAGCTCAATACCGGGAACCAATGAGCAGTTCTTC
TRBV2	.	TRBJ1-3	.	CASRQGLGPPDGNTIYF	TGTGCCAGCCGTCAGGGACTGGGCCCCCCGGATGGAAACACCATATATTTT
TRBV28	TRBD1	TRBJ1-6	few	CASSPLQGSDSPLHF	TGTGCCAGCAGTCCTCTACAGGGGTCTGATTCACCCCTCCACTTT
TRBV12-3/TRBV12-4	.	TRBJ1-5	.	CASSFGEAWVGNQPQHF	TGTGCCAGCAGTTTTGGGGAGGCTTGGGTGGGCAATCAGCCCCAGCATTTT
TRBV7-9	TRBD1	TRBJ2-5	few	CVSSSTGLTETQYF	TGTGTCAGCAGCTCGACAGGGCTTACGGAGACCCAGTACTTC
TRBV7-2	TRBD1	TRBJ2-7	few	CASSLASFQGASSYEQYF	TGTGCCAGCAGCTTAGCGTCATTTCAGGGGGCAAGCTCCTACGAGCAGTACTTC
TRBV6-6	.	TRBJ2-3	few	CASSYSPLGTQYF	TGTGCCAGCAGTTACTCCCCACTCGGTACGCAGTATTTT
TRBV29-1	TRBD2	TRBJ2-1	few	CSVVLAGAGYNEQFF	TGCAGCGTTGTACTAGCGGGAGCGGGCTACAATGAGCAGTTCTTC
TRBV7-3	.	TRBJ1-1	.	CASSLGGGGFTEAFF	TGTGCCAGCAGCTTAGGGGGGGGAGGCTTTACTGAAGCTTTCTTT
TRBV28	TRBD1	TRBJ2-5	few	CASNSGQGIETQYF	TGTGCCAGCAATTCGGGACAGGGTATTGAGACCCAGTACTTC
TRBV7-9	.	TRBJ2-1	few	CASSERVSSYNEQFF	TGTGCCAGCAGCGAAAGGGTCAGCTCCTACAATGAGCAGTTCTTC
TRBV27	.	TRBJ1-2	.	CASSLEATNYGYTF	TGTGCCAGCAGTTTAGAGGCCACTAACTATGGCTACACCTTC
TRBV28	.	TRBJ1-5	.	CASRGNQPQHF	TGTGCCAGCAGGGGTAATCAGCCCCAGCATTTT
TRBV27	TRBD1	TRBJ2-7	few	CASSFGTGGFYEQYF	TGTGCCAGCAGTTTTGGGACAGGGGGCTTCTACGAGCAGTACTTC
TRBV6-2/TRBV6-3	.	TRBJ1-5	.	CASSHLILQGLGNQPQHF	TGTGCCAGCTCTCACCTGATTCTACAGGGCCTGGGCAATCAGCCCCAGCATTTT
TRBV27	.	TRBJ2-1	.	CASKGWTRDEQFF	TGTGCCAGCAAGGGGTGGACGCGCGATGAGCAGTTCTTC